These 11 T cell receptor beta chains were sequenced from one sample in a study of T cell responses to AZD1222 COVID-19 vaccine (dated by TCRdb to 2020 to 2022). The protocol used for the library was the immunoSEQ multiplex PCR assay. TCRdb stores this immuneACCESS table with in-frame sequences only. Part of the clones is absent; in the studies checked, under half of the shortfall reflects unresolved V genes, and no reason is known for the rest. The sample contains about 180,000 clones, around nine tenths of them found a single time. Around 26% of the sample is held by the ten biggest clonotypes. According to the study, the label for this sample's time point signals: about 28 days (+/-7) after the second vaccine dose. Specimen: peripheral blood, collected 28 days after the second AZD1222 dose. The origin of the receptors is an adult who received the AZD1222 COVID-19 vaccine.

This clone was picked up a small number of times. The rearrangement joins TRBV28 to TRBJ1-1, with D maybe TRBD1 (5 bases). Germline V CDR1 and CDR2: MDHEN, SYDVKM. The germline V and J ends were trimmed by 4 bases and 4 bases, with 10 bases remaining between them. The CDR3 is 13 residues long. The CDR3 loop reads CASSSAGLTEAFF. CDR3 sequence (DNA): TGTGCCAGCAGTTCGGCAGGGCTCACTGAAGCTTTCTTT.

The CDR3 loop reads CASSPSERGQETQYF. CDR3 sequence (DNA): TGTGCCAGCAGCCCCTCGGAAAGGGGACAAGAGACCCAGTACTTC. The genes are TRBV3-1 (or the pseudogene TRBV3-2) and TRBJ2-5; maybe TRBD1 (5 bases). Germline-derived CDR1 and CDR2 are LGHDT and YNNKEL (reference sequence). V gave up 4 bases and J gave up 2 bases, with 14 bases separating them. This CDR3 spans 15 amino acids.

The CDR3 spells CASSFPGQYSGNTIYF. DNA of the CDR3: TGTGCCAGCAGCTTCCCCGGACAATACTCTGGAAACACCATATATTTT. The rearrangement links TRBV5-5 to TRBJ1-3; possible D gene TRBD1, 5 bases. The CDR3 has 16 amino acids. Germline V gives CDR1 SGHKS, CDR2 YYEKEE (reference sequence). Trimming cost V 2 bases and J 0 bases, with 12 bases left between them. The entire variable domain, with the rest obtained from reference TRBV5-5 and TRBJ1-3, is as follows: DAGVTQSPTHLIKTRGQQVTLRCSPISGHKSVSWYQQVLGQGPQFIFQYYEKEERGRGNFPDRFSARQFPNYSSELNVNALLLGDSALYLCASSFPGQYSGNTIYFGEGSWLTVV.

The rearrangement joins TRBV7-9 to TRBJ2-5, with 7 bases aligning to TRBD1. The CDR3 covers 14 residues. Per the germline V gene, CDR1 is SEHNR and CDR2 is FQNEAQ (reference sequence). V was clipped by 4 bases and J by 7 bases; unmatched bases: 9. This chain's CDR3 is CASSSSRDSGTQYF. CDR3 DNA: TGTGCCAGCAGCTCGTCCCGGGACAGCGGGACCCAGTACTTC.

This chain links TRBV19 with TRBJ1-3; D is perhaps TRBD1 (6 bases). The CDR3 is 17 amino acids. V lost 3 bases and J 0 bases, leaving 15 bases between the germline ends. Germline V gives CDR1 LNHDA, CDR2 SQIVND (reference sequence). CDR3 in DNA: TGTGCCAGTAGTATGTTGGTGGGGGCAAGCTCTGGAAACACCATATATTTT. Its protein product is CASSMLVGASSGNTIYF.

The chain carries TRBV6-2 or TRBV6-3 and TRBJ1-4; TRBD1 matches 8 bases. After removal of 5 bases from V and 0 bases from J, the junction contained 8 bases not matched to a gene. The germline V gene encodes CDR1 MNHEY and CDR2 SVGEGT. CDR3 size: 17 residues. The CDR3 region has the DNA TGTGCCAGCAGTCAAGGACAGGGCCCGCCAACTAATGAAAAACTGTTTTTT. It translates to CASSQGQGPPTNEKLFF.

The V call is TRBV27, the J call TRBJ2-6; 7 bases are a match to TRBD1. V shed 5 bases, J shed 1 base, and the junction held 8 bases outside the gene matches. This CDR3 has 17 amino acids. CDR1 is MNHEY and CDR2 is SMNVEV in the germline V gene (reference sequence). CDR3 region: CASSPWTGLSGANVLTF. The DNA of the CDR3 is TGTGCCAGCAGTCCCTGGACAGGACTGTCTGGGGCCAACGTCCTGACTTTC.

The CDR3 region is CASSLAKVNTEAFF. As DNA, the CDR3 is TGTGCCAGCAGCTTGGCTAAAGTGAACACTGAAGCTTTCTTT. V usage is TRBV5-4 and J usage is TRBJ1-1; D is unclear. Germline loops: CDR1 SGHNT, CDR2 YYREEE (reference sequence). Between the trimmed V and J ends, which lost 0 bases and 0 bases, there was a span of 6 bases. The CDR3 is made up of 14 amino acids.

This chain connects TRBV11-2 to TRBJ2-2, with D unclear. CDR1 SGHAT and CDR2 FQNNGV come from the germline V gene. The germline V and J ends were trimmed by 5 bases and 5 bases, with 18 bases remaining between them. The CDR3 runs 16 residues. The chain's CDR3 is CASSRPRPARTGELFF. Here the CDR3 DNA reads TGTGCCAGCAGCCGCCCACGACCAGCTAGGACCGGGGAGCTGTTTTTT.

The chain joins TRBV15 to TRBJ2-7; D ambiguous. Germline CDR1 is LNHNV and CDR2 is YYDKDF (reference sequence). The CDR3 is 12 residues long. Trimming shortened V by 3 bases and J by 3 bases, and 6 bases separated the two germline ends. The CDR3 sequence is CATSRDVYEQYF. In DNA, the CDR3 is TGTGCCACCAGCAGGGATGTCTACGAGCAGTACTTC.

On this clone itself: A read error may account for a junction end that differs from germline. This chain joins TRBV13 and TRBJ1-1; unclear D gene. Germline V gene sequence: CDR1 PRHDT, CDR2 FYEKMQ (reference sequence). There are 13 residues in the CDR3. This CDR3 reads CASSVGRNTEAFF. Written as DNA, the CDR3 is TGTGCCAGCAGCGTAGGGAGGAACACTGAAGCTTTCTTT.